This T cell receptor (beta chain) was sequenced during a study of technical replicates of blood from a few donors. This clone was observed a single time. Germline-derived CDR1 and CDR2 are MNHEY and SMNVEV (reference sequence). V dropped 5 bases and J dropped 6; count of bases not matched to a gene: 12. The CDR3 covers 15 residues. Profiled with immunoSEQ multiplex PCR; TCRdb holds only in-frame clones, not every one. The repertoire has under 85,000 clones, 80% to 95% of them found once; the top ten carry 0.3% to 0.45%. This receptor was obtained from a human donor in good health. The V gene is TRBV27, the J gene TRBJ2-7; 8 positions match TRBD2. The sample was T cells isolated from PBMCs. The CDR3 region is CASSGPGLGISEQYF. DNA of the CDR3: TGTGCCAGCAGTGGCCCGGGACTAGGGATCTCCGAGCAGTACTTC.